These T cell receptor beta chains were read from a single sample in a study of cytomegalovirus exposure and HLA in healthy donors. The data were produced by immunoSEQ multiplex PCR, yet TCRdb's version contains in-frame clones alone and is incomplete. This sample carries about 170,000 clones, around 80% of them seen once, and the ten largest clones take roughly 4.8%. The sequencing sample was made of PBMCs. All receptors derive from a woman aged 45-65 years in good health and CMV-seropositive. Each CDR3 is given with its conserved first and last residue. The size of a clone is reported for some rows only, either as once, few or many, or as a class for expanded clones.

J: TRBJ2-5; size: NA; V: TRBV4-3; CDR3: CASSQDISTSQETQYF
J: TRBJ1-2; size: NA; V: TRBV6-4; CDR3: CASSPREGSWNYGYTF
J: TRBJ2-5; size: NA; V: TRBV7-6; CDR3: CAVRLSHQETQYF
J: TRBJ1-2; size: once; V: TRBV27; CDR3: CASSSTPVYGYTF
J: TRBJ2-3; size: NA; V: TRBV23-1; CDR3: CASSQGTDSLSTDTQYF
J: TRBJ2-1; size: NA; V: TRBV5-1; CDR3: CASSGLAGLNEQFF
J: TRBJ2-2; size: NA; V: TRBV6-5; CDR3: CASSYYIAGRTGELFF
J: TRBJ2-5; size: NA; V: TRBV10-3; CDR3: CAIREDRGPETQYF
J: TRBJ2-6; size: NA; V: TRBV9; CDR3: CASSPLLGSGANVLTF
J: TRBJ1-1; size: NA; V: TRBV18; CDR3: CASSPSGTGGTEAFF
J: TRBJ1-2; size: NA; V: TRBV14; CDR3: CASSQTRVAYGYTF
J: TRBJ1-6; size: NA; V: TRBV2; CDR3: CASSRNSPLHF
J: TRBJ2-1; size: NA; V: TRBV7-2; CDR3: CASSWELAEQFF
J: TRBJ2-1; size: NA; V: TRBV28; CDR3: CASSEYKKTGTGVGRQFF
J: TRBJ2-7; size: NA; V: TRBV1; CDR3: CTSHTSGSGLTYEQYF
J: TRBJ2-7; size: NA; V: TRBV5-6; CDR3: CASSLGLAEPYEQYF